Below, one TCR beta chain is given with its context. Its antigen is still unknown. The sample originates from a study of cytomegalovirus exposure and HLA in healthy donors. For the study at large: From donors who were HLA-typed, an early data release held approximately 84 million unique TCRs. The study's findings and limits: The authors later found most CMV-associated TCR beta chains appeared HLA-restricted. A later examination showed that TCR association rates differed by HLA locus, with DRB1 most and HLA-C fewest.

The PCR was carried out with 60 Vbeta primers and 13 Jbeta primers. Assay: immunoSEQ multiplex PCR; the TCRdb copy retains only in-frame clones and omits some. The repertoire holds fewer than 150,000 clones, with over 60% as singletons. The sequence came from a man in his forties or fifties in good health and CMV-seropositive. Material for sequencing was PBMCs.

For the CDR3, the DNA is TGCAGCGTTTATGAACAGGGTTTCCTTAGTTCCCAAGAGACCCAGTACTTC. Translating it yields CSVYEQGFLSSQETQYF. The chain carries TRBV29-1 and TRBJ2-5; D possibly corresponds to TRBD1 (6 bases). CDR3 size: 17 residues. Trimming cost V 5 bases and J 1 base, with 23 bases left between them. Germline V gene data show CDR1 as SQVTM and CDR2 as ANQGSEA.